This entry features one T cell receptor (beta chain) sequence. This entry belongs to a study of blood T cell repertoires in COVID-19. Here immunoSEQ multiplex PCR was the method, and the copy in TCRdb shows in-frame clones only, minus some. Of 150,000 or so clones listed, around 84% were seen once; the top ten hold about 8.9%. Trimming shortened V by 3 bases and J by 1 base, and 6 bases separated the two germline ends. The CDR3 spans 13 residues. Material for sequencing was peripheral blood. V and J are TRBV12-3 or TRBV12-4 and TRBJ1-1, with unresolved D. This TCR came from a woman between 45 and 65 years old with acute or convalescent COVID-19. This CDR3 is CASSLTKNTEAFF. CDR3 nucleotides: TGTGCCAGCAGTTTGACTAAGAACACTGAAGCTTTCTTT.